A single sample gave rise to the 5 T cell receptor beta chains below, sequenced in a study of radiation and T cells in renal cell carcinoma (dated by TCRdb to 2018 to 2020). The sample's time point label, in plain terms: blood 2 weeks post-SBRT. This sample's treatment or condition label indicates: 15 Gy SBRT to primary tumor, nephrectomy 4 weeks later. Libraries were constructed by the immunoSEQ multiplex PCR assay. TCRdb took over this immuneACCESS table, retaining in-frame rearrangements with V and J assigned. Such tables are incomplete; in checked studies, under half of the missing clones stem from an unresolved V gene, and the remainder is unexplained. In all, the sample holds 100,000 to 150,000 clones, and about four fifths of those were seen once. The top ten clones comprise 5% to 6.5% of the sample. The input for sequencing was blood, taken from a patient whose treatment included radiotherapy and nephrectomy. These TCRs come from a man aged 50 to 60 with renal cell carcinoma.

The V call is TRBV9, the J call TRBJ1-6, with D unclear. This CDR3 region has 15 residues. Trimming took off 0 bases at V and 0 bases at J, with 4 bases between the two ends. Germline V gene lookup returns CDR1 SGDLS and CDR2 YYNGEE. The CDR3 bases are TGTGCCAGCAGCGTAGGACACTCCTATAATTCACCCCTCCACTTT. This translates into CASSVGHSYNSPLHF.

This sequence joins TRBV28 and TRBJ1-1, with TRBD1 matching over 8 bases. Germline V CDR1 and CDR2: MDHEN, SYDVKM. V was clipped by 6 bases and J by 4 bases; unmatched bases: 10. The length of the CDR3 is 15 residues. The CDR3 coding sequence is TGTGCCAGCAGCCCGTCCAGGGGGCAGGGCACTGAAGCTTTCTTT. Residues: CASSPSRGQGTEAFF.

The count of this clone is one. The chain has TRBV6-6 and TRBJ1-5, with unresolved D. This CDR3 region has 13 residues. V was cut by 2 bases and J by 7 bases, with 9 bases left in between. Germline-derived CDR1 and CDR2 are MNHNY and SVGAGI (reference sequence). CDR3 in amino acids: CASSYGDRQPQHF. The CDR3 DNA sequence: TGTGCCAGCAGTTACGGTGATAGGCAGCCCCAGCATTTT.

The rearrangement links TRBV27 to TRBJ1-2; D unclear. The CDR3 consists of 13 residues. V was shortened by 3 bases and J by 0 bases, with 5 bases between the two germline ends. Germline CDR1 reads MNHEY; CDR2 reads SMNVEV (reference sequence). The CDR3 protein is CASSFVSNYGYTF. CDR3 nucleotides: TGTGCCAGCAGTTTCGTCTCTAACTATGGCTACACCTTC.

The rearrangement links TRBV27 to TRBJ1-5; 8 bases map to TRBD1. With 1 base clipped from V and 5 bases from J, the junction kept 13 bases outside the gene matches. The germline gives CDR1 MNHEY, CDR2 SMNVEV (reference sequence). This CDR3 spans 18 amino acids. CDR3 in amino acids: CASSLFGAGTGRYQPQHF. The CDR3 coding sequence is TGTGCCAGCAGTTTATTCGGGGCGGGGACAGGTCGGTATCAGCCCCAGCATTTT.